This T cell receptor (beta chain) came from a study of monozygotic twins with inflammatory bowel disease. Findings of the study overall: With others, IBD patients shared fewer clonotypes than healthy twins did, especially with disease activity.

Whole blood, unsorted for T cells, was the source of total RNA. Each UMI harboured a 6-nucleotide sample barcode and was appended via template switching. TCRdb processed the 5' RACE reads again and assigns one entry to each CDR3 protein, with no DNA. Its clone listing holds more than 300,000 distinct CDR3 sequences. To note about this clonotype: What it recognizes is unknown.

What was sequenced was blood. This receptor was identified in a human donor with ulcerative colitis or Crohn's disease, or a healthy co-twin of an affected twin (not recorded which).

CDR3 region: CANIPKDRDRPYYEQYF. The chain couples TRBV21-1 to TRBJ2-7; TCRdb's D gene call, TRBD1, goes unchecked for lack of DNA. TRBV21-1 is a pseudogene locus. CDR3 length: 17 amino acids.